This is a list of T cell receptor beta chains from one sample in a study of blood T cell repertoires in COVID-19. Some clones are missing from TCRdb's copy, which holds only in-frame ones; the method was immunoSEQ multiplex PCR. Of approximately 290,000 clones in the sample, under 85% were seen once. The sequenced sample was peripheral blood. These receptors were obtained from a human donor with COVID-19, enrolled during active disease. The donor label of this sample is uncertain. Both conserved end residues are trimmed from each CDR3.

v_gene	j_gene	CDR3aa
TRBV7-2	TRBJ2-7	ASSLAHGGLINEQY
TRBV6-5	TRBJ1-2	ASKTGGFGYT
TRBV9	TRBJ1-1	ASSGPVNTEAF
TRBV11-3	TRBJ2-1	ASSDIYRAEGYNEQF
TRBV6-6	TRBJ1-3	ASNRGTGGNTIY
TRBV6-2/TRBV6-3	TRBJ2-7	ASSYEVGLYEQY
TRBV13	TRBJ2-5	ASSLQLTSLGETQY
TRBV7-6	TRBJ1-2	ASSLLDREGYT
TRBV12-3/TRBV12-4	TRBJ1-5	ASSLAENQPQH
TRBV30	TRBJ1-5	AWRSDGSSQH
TRBV5-4	TRBJ2-1	ASSLGTAYNEQF
TRBV7-9	TRBJ2-3	ASSPGLAGEDTQY
TRBV18	TRBJ2-1	ASSPLVGEQF
TRBV7-2	TRBJ1-4	ASSISTGNEKLF
TRBV11-3	TRBJ1-1	ASSLNLGQGNTEAF
TRBV2	TRBJ1-5	ASSGDRRSPSTAHQPQH
TRBV5-5	TRBJ1-5	ASSLAVNNQPQH
TRBV9	TRBJ1-1	ASSGGGTGTAMNTEAF
TRBV7-2	TRBJ2-3	ASSRPGRAPQY
TRBV19	TRBJ2-5	ASTEVLGETQY
TRBV30	TRBJ1-1	AWSVSGGTEAF
TRBV5-8	TRBJ1-4	ASSLVQGEKLF
TRBV6-5	TRBJ2-7	ASSSPLREQY
TRBV15	TRBJ2-7	ATSRDVGWETDEQY
TRBV7-9	TRBJ2-6	ASSRRGSGANVLT
TRBV2	TRBJ1-2	ASRATGGAYGYT
TRBV21-1	TRBJ2-3	ASSKGGRRLAGTSGPTDTQY
TRBV9	TRBJ1-3	ASSVETDSGNTIY
TRBV4-2	TRBJ2-7	ASSLGEASSSYEQY
TRBV7-9	TRBJ2-1	ASSLRSVQRRSYNEQF
TRBV3-1/TRBV3-2	TRBJ2-2	ASSQLAGPANTGELF
TRBV3-1/TRBV3-2	TRBJ1-2	ASSPGGGTNYGYT
TRBV6-5	TRBJ1-2	ASSYLRTGASGYT
TRBV27	TRBJ2-3	ASSIGTKQY
TRBV6-5	TRBJ1-1	ASSSPGLGNTEAF
TRBV19	TRBJ2-1	ASSARGRASSNEQF
TRBV27	TRBJ2-1	ASSFLGLAGGSSYNEQF